Sequencing of this T cell receptor (beta chain) was carried out in a study of CD8+CD57+ T cells in acquired aplastic anemia. Study-level background: Each DNA sample taken from sorted CD4+ and CD8+ cells came to about 3.4 ug on average. Whole-study findings and limits: Common to patients and controls were roughly 30 CD8+ CDR3 sequences.

It was genomic DNA that served as the template for profiling TCR beta VDJ and CDR3. TCRdb re-called the reads with MiXCR, one entry per CDR3 protein. In the table there are 75,000 to 100,000 distinct CDR3 sequences, about 63% of which are singletons. Only patients with CD8+CD57+ cell expansion on flow cytometry were chosen for sequencing. Untreated patients provided the blood samples, with no therapy given before sampling. This clonotype was observed at least ten times. The antigen is not known. The clonotype was recovered from a human donor with aplastic anemia. The sequenced material came from sorted CD4+, CD8+, or CD8+CD57+ T cells (not recorded which) from PBMCs.

CDR3 sequence (DNA): TGTGCCAGCAGCTTACAGAACTCTGGAAACACCATATATTTT. Translating gives CASSLQNSGNTIYF. The rearrangement uses TRBV11-2 and TRBJ1-3, with D hard to call. The germline V gene has CDR1 SGHAT and CDR2 FQNNGV. Trimming removed 2 bases at V and 0 bases at J, with 5 bases between. This CDR3 has 14 residues.